One and the same sample provided the 26 T cell receptor beta chains below, sequenced in a study of CD8 T cells in Susac syndrome. When the RNA was reverse transcribed, random hexamers were used with an input of 0.5 to 1 ug. TCRdb reanalysed the immunoSEQ multiplex PCR reads using MiXCR and keeps one entry per CDR3 protein. The table includes about 150,000 distinct CDR3 sequences, over 85% detected once. The material sequenced was CD8+ T cells from PBMCs. The receptor source for this set is a human donor with multiple sclerosis.

V is TRBV3-1 and J is TRBJ2-5; D unclear. Germline V lookup: CDR1 LGHDT, CDR2 YNNKEL (reference sequence). V lost 1 base and J 4 bases, leaving 13 bases between the germline ends. This CDR3 region has 15 residues. The CDR3 coding sequence is TGTGCCAGCAGCCAAGTTTTTGGCTCCCTAGAGACCCAGTACTTC. Translation: CASSQVFGSLETQYF.

The J gene is TRBJ2-7, the V gene TRBV2; D is unresolved. Trimming stripped 4 bases from V and 6 bases from J, with 13 bases between. Germline CDR1 SNHLY, CDR2 FYNNEI. CDR3 length: 13 residues. The CDR3 here is CASSGGSSREQYF. CDR3 bases: TGTGCCAGCAGTGGTGGTAGCTCTCGCGAGCAGTACTTC.

This clonotype was observed a few times. The rearrangement joins TRBV7-2 to TRBJ2-1; D may be TRBD1 (6 bases). V lost 2 bases, J lost 5 bases, and 7 bases lay in between. Germline V gene lookup returns CDR1 SGHTA and CDR2 FQGNSA. The CDR3 consists of 13 residues. In nucleotides, the CDR3 is TGTGCCAGCAGCTTAAACAGGGACAATGAGCAGTTCTTC. The encoded protein is CASSLNRDNEQFF.

V gene TRBV4-1 combines with J gene TRBJ1-2, with unresolved D. The germline V and J ends were trimmed by 0 bases and 8 bases, with 16 bases remaining between them. This CDR3 spans 15 amino acids. Germline CDR1 reads MGHRA; CDR2 reads YSYEKL. The CDR3 bases are TGCGCCAGCAGCCAAGATCTTAGAACAGTTAAAGGCTACACCTTC. Encoded protein: CASSQDLRTVKGYTF.

The chain combines TRBV4-1 with TRBJ2-7; the match to TRBD1 covers 7 bases. Trimming cost V 4 bases and J 6 bases; bases outside gene matches: 6. Germline values: CDR1 MGHRA, CDR2 YSYEKL. The CDR3 contains 13 residues. CDR3 loop: CASSPPQGVEQYF. In DNA, the CDR3 is TGCGCCAGCAGCCCACCCCAGGGGGTCGAGCAGTACTTC.

This sequence joins TRBV6-2 or TRBV6-3 and TRBJ2-7; 12 bases align to TRBD2. Germline V gene sequence: CDR1 MNHEY, CDR2 SVGEGT. V gave up 5 bases and J gave up 4 bases; unmatched junction bases: 6. This CDR3 has 15 residues. CDR3 sequence reads: CASSVLAGGPYEQYF. In nucleotides, the CDR3 is TGTGCCAGCAGTGTACTAGCGGGGGGACCATACGAGCAGTACTTC.

The V and J genes are TRBV10-3 and TRBJ2-5; D may match TRBD1 or TRBD2 (6 bases each). This CDR3 has 16 amino acids. Trimming pared 3 bases from V and 5 bases from J, leaving 19 bases between. Germline V gives CDR1 ENHRY, CDR2 SYGVKD. This chain's CDR3 is CAISDPGAGLRETQYF. CDR3 nucleotide sequence: TGTGCCATCAGTGACCCGGGGGCAGGGCTACGGGAGACCCAGTACTTC.

DNA for the CDR3: TGTGCCAGCAGCCGTTCCACCTACGAGCAGTACTTC. This codes for CASSRSTYEQYF. The V call is TRBV7-2, the J call TRBJ2-7; D not certain. The CDR3 covers 12 residues. V was clipped by 5 bases and J by 2 bases, with 7 bases between them. In germline, CDR1 is SGHTA, CDR2 FQGNSA.

The rearrangement links TRBV25-1 to TRBJ2-5, with TRBD2 as a possible D gene (5 bases). This CDR3 is 14 amino acids long. CDR1 is MGHDK and CDR2 is SYGVNS in the germline V gene. V was trimmed by 1 base and J by 2 bases, leaving 8 bases between them. The CDR3 loop is CASSEFVAQETQYF. CDR3 in DNA: TGTGCCAGCAGTGAATTCGTAGCGCAAGAGACCCAGTACTTC. Drawing the rest from reference TRBV25-1 and TRBJ2-5, the complete variable domain is EADIYQTPRYLVIGTGKKITLECSQTMGHDKMYWYQQDPGMELHLIHYSYGVNSTEKGDLSSESTVSRIRTEHFPLTLESARPSHTSQYLCASSEFVAQETQYFGPGTRLLVL.

The V call is TRBV2, the J call TRBJ1-1; no firm D call. Germline CDR1 and CDR2: SNHLY and FYNNEI. Trimming cost V 8 bases and J 3 bases, with 10 bases left between them. This CDR3 region has 12 residues. The CDR3 protein is CASPGGDTEAFF. CDR3 DNA sequence: TGTGCCAGCCCCGGCGGGGACACTGAAGCTTTCTTT.

The chain uses TRBV2 and TRBJ1-2, with a possible D match to TRBD1 (5 bases). The CDR3 is made up of 16 amino acids. Germline CDR1 reads SNHLY; CDR2 reads FYNNEI. Trimming shortened V by 3 bases and J by 4 bases, and 18 bases separated the two germline ends. CDR3: CASSDPNTGGFYGYTF. CDR3 bases: TGTGCCAGCAGTGACCCCAACACCGGGGGTTTCTATGGCTACACCTTC. Based on the CDR3 plus reference TRBV2 and TRBJ1-2, the full variable domain is EPEVTQTPSHQVTQMGQEVILRCVPISNHLYFYWYRQILGQKVEFLVSFYNNEISEKSEIFDDQFSVERPDGSNFTLKIRSTKLEDSAMYFCASSDPNTGGFYGYTFGSGTRLTVV.

The chain uses TRBV29-1 and TRBJ2-4; no definite D call. V was clipped by 8 bases and J by 0 bases, with 5 bases between them. This CDR3 is 11 amino acids long. The V gene's germline CDR1 is SQVTM and CDR2 ANQGSEA. CDR3 loop: CSTLAKNIQYF. The DNA for the CDR3 is TGCAGCACCCTAGCCAAAAACATTCAGTACTTC.

Points on this clonotype: At one boundary the junction diverges from the germline segment, which might be a read error. The chain is built from TRBV3-1 and TRBJ1-4; D unresolved. The germline CDR1 and CDR2 sequences are LGHDT and YNNKEL (reference sequence). The CDR3 sequence is 15 residues long. The CDR3 loop is CASSEDRTSNEKLFF. CDR3 in DNA: TGTGCCAGCAGCGAAGACCGGACGTCTAATGAAAAACTGTTTTTT.

The chain combines TRBV7-9 with TRBJ2-6, with D perhaps assigned TRBD1 or TRBD2 (5 bases each). Trimming removed 3 bases from V and 10 bases from J, with 16 bases in between. Germline V gene sequence: CDR1 SEHNR, CDR2 FQNEAQ (reference sequence). The CDR3 has 15 residues. This chain's CDR3 is CASSLSEGFENVLTF. CDR3 nucleotide sequence: TGTGCCAGCAGCTTGAGTGAGGGGTTTGAGAACGTCCTGACTTTC.

This chain links TRBV7-7 with TRBJ2-7, with D hard to call. Germline lookup yields CDR1 SSHAT and CDR2 FNYEAQ (reference sequence). The CDR3 has 13 amino acids. V was shortened by 4 bases and J by 4 bases, with 11 bases between the two germline ends. For the CDR3, the DNA is TGTGCCAGCAGCTCTGGGATCCATTACGAGCAGTACTTC. Its translation: CASSSGIHYEQYF.

The gene calls are TRBV6-1 and TRBJ2-1, with D possibly TRBD2 on 6 matching bases. The CDR3 extends over 16 amino acids. Germline V gene lookup returns CDR1 MNHNS and CDR2 SASEGT. The V gene lost 6 bases and the J gene lost 4 bases, with 19 bases spanning the gap. As DNA, the CDR3 is TGTGCCAGCAGCCCTTCCGGAGGGGAGATTTACAATGAGCAGTTCTTC. This sequence encodes CASSPSGGEIYNEQFF.

The V and J genes are TRBV27 and TRBJ2-1; D ambiguous. Germline values: CDR1 MNHEY, CDR2 SMNVEV (reference sequence). The CDR3 covers 15 residues. V was pared by 5 bases and J by 1 base, with 12 bases between. CDR3 nucleotides: TGTGCCAGCAGTCCCCAGGTTGGATCCTACAATGAGCAGTTCTTC. This sequence encodes CASSPQVGSYNEQFF.

This sequence joins TRBV6-5 and TRBJ2-7, with TRBD2 identical over 9 bases. The CDR3 is 16 residues long. Germline values: CDR1 MNHEY, CDR2 SVGAGI. V shed 4 bases, J shed 2 bases, and the junction held 9 bases outside the gene matches. As DNA, the CDR3 is TGTGCCAGCAGTTCGGCCGTAGCGGGGGAGGCCTACGAGCAGTACTTC. It translates to CASSSAVAGEAYEQYF.

The chain combines TRBV29-1 with TRBJ2-7, with D perhaps matching TRBD1 (6 bases). This CDR3 is 11 amino acids long. Trimming took off 1 base at V and 6 bases at J, with 7 bases between the two ends. From germline, CDR1 is SQVTM and CDR2 ANQGSEA. CDR3 in amino acids: CSVEGGGEQYF. CDR3 in DNA: TGCAGCGTTGAAGGAGGGGGCGAGCAGTACTTC.

This chain connects TRBV7-9 to TRBJ2-1; 8 bases map to TRBD2. Germline CDR1 SEHNR, CDR2 FQNEAQ (reference sequence). CDR3 length: 14 residues. After removal of 5 bases from V and 9 bases from J, the junction contained 9 bases not matched to a gene. Written as DNA, the CDR3 is TGTGCCAGCAGCCCCCTGGCGGGGGGAGGTGAGCAGTTCTTC. Its translation: CASSPLAGGGEQFF.

The chain couples TRBV2 to TRBJ2-2, with TRBD2 identical over 9 bases. With V trimmed by 3 bases and J by 3 bases, 8 bases remained unmatched. Per the germline V gene, CDR1 is SNHLY and CDR2 is FYNNEI. The CDR3 has 17 amino acids. The CDR3 is CASSDPVRTSDTGELFF. The CDR3 nucleotides read TGTGCCAGCAGTGACCCCGTACGGACTAGCGACACCGGGGAGCTGTTTTTT. The whole variable domain, filled in from reference TRBV2 and TRBJ2-2, reads EPEVTQTPSHQVTQMGQEVILRCVPISNHLYFYWYRQILGQKVEFLVSFYNNEISEKSEIFDDQFSVERPDGSNFTLKIRSTKLEDSAMYFCASSDPVRTSDTGELFFGEGSRLTVL.

V and J are TRBV7-9 and TRBJ2-3, with 11 bases aligning to TRBD2. The CDR3 runs 19 residues. Unmatched junction bases numbered 13, after V lost 3 bases and J lost 2 bases. CDR1 is SEHNR, CDR2 FQNEAQ, per germline (reference sequence). CDR3 sequence (DNA): TGTGCCAGCAGCTTTCCCGGACAGACTAGCGGGGTCCACACAGATACGCAGTATTTT. Encoded protein: CASSFPGQTSGVHTDTQYF.

This chain's CDR3 is CSVDHRGAGNEQFF. The CDR3 bases are TGCAGCGTTGATCATCGGGGGGCTGGAAATGAGCAGTTCTTC. V and J are TRBV29-1 and TRBJ2-1; weak D call: TRBD2 (7 bases). The CDR3 loop spans 14 amino acids. V shed 3 bases and J shed 7 bases, with 16 bases lying between them. Germline lookup yields CDR1 SQVTM and CDR2 ANQGSEA.

The CDR3 DNA follows: TGTGCCAGCAGCTACCCGACTAGCGGGGGGCCCAAAGGTACGCAGTATTTT. Its protein is CASSYPTSGGPKGTQYF. The chain combines TRBV7-2 with TRBJ2-3; 13 nucleotides line up with TRBD2. Trimming cost V 4 bases and J 8 bases; bases outside gene matches: 12. The germline V gene encodes CDR1 SGHTA and CDR2 FQGNSA. The CDR3 is 17 amino acids.

The rearrangement links TRBV6-2 or TRBV6-3 to TRBJ2-4; no firm D call. The CDR3 has 13 residues. The V gene lost 6 bases and the J gene lost 6 bases, with 12 bases spanning the gap. CDR1 and CDR2 from the germline V gene are MNHEY and SVGEGT. CDR3 loop: CASSQVPGNIQYF. As DNA, the CDR3 is TGTGCCAGCAGCCAGGTACCAGGAAACATTCAGTACTTC.

The chain combines TRBV30 with TRBJ1-1; D ambiguous. In germline, CDR1 is GTSNPN, CDR2 SVGIG (reference sequence). With 8 bases removed from V and 1 base from J, the gap between germline ends came to 14 bases. The CDR3 covers 13 residues. Written as DNA, the CDR3 is TGTGCCGGCCCCCTCTCAGAGAACACTGAAGCTTTCTTT. Translation: CAGPLSENTEAFF.